Sequencing of this T cell receptor (beta chain) was carried out in a study of TIL therapy for anti-PD-1-resistant metastatic lung cancer. Study as a whole: Most patients had lung adenocarcinoma.

Trimming took 6 bases from V and 7 from J, leaving 24 bases between them. The CDR3 is 16 amino acids. In germline, CDR1 is MNHEY, CDR2 SMNVEV (reference sequence). This was the immunoSEQ v3 assay. Libraries were sequenced to 1.5 million to 2 million read pairs (survey) or about 5-6 million (deep). Using immunoSEQ multiplex PCR, the repertoire was profiled, and TCRdb retains in-frame clones only, with some absent. The sample has under 55,000 clones, 79% seen once. Whole-study findings and limits: This highly selected cohort may not generalize to typical lung cancer patients.

Time point noted: pre-treatment sample, taken before nivolumab and TIL therapy. This clone turned up a few times. Its antigen is as yet unknown. V and J are TRBV27 and TRBJ1-2, with D tentatively TRBD1 (6 bases). This clonotype was sampled from a woman aged 25 to 80 with non-small cell lung cancer. The sample in question was blood, obtained at baseline. In nucleotides, the CDR3 is TGTGCCAGCAGCCAGTCGTATCCGGGACATAGGGGTGGCTACACCTTC. The encoded protein is CASSQSYPGHRGGYTF.